These 9 T cell receptor beta chains were all obtained from the same sample, sequenced in a study of identifying expanded T cells in peripheral blood. The table came from immunoSEQ multiplex PCR; TCRdb's copy has only in-frame clones and leaves some out. The table records 50,000 to 65,000 clones, about 85% of them present only once. The material sequenced was blood. The receptors originated from a person between 18 and 69 years old in good health.

This chain uses TRBV6-6 with TRBJ2-7; D is unresolved. The CDR3 runs to 11 residues. Between the trimmed V and J ends, which lost 4 bases and 6 bases, there was a span of 7 bases. From germline, CDR1 is MNHNY and CDR2 SVGAGI (reference sequence). CDR3 nucleotides: TGTGCCAGCAGTTCCGAAGGCGAGCAGTACGTC. Translated: CASSSEGEQYV.

The rearrangement joins TRBV5-1 to TRBJ2-6, with D perhaps TRBD1 (6 bases). Germline-derived CDR1 and CDR2 are SGHRS and YFSETQ. V was shortened by 5 bases and J by 11 bases, with 20 bases between the two germline ends. The CDR3 consists of 15 residues. The CDR3 is CASRSSGDAFDVLTF. The CDR3 DNA follows: TGCGCCAGCAGGTCCTCAGGGGATGCGTTTGACGTCCTGACTTTC.

The genes are TRBV15 and TRBJ1-4, with D uncertain. CDR1 LNHNV and CDR2 YYDKDF come from the germline V gene (reference sequence). This CDR3 spans 15 amino acids. With 1 base removed from V and 8 bases from J, the gap between germline ends came to 14 bases. The CDR3 region has the DNA TGTGCCACCAGCAGAGGCCCGGAACCAGACGAAAAACTGTTTTTT. This translates into CATSRGPEPDEKLFF.

Only one count was recorded for this clone. The V gene is TRBV5-4, the J gene TRBJ2-3; TRBD2 aligns across 10 bases. This CDR3 contains 16 residues. The germline gives CDR1 SGHNT, CDR2 YYREEE (reference sequence). Trimming removed 4 bases from V and 1 base from J; junction bases left unmatched: 6. This CDR3 reads CASSQKRGGRTDTQYF. The CDR3 DNA is TGTGCCAGCAGCCAGAAGCGGGGGGGCCGCACAGATACGCAGTATTTT.

The CDR3 DNA sequence: TGTGCCAGCAGCCCCCGGACAGGGGTGAGTGAAAAACTGTTTTTT. Protein sequence: CASSPRTGVSEKLFF. The chain couples TRBV7-2 to TRBJ1-4; TRBD1 matches at 9 bases. V trimming: 5 bases; J trimming: 7 bases; junction bases outside the gene matches: 8. The CDR3 has 15 residues. CDR1 and CDR2 from the germline V gene are SGHTA and FQGNSA. Full variable domain (missing parts from reference TRBV7-2 and TRBJ1-4): GAGVSQSPSNKVTEKGKDVELRCDPISGHTALYWYRQSLGQGLEFLIYFQGNSAPDKSGLPSDRFSAERTGGSVSTLTIQRTQQEDSAVYLCASSPRTGVSEKLFFGSGTQLSVL.

The gene calls are TRBV25-1 and TRBJ1-5; no firm D call. The germline V and J ends were trimmed by 3 bases and 4 bases, with 10 bases remaining between them. This CDR3 has 14 residues. Germline-derived CDR1 and CDR2 are MGHDK and SYGVNS. CDR3 sequence: CASSDPRANQPQHF. The CDR3 region has the DNA TGTGCCAGCAGTGACCCCCGGGCAAATCAGCCCCAGCATTTT.

This chain connects TRBV4-1 to TRBJ2-1; D is ambiguous. Germline CDR1 reads MGHRA; CDR2 reads YSYEKL. The CDR3 is 12 residues long. The ends were cut back, 0 bases at V and 13 bases at J, with 10 bases in the middle. In DNA form, the CDR3 reads TGCGCCAGCAGCCAAGATAATCAGCCACAGTTCTTC. Amino acid sequence: CASSQDNQPQFF.

The genes are TRBV4-2 and TRBJ2-1; D ambiguous. The CDR3 length is 14 residues. Per germline, CDR1 LGHNA and CDR2 YNFKEQ. Trimming removed 1 base from V and 4 bases from J, with 8 bases in between. CDR3 region: CASSQAKAYNEQFF. CDR3 coding DNA: TGTGCCAGCAGCCAAGCGAAGGCTTACAATGAGCAGTTCTTC.

The chain is built from TRBV9 and TRBJ1-2, with D tentatively TRBD1 (6 bases). In germline, CDR1 is SGDLS, CDR2 YYNGEE. The CDR3 consists of 16 residues. The V end lost 0 bases, the J end lost 2 bases, and 14 bases lay between the germline ends. The DNA of the CDR3 is TGTGCCAGCAGCGTAGGACAGGACAGAACAAACTATGGCTACACCTTC. Protein: CASSVGQDRTNYGYTF.